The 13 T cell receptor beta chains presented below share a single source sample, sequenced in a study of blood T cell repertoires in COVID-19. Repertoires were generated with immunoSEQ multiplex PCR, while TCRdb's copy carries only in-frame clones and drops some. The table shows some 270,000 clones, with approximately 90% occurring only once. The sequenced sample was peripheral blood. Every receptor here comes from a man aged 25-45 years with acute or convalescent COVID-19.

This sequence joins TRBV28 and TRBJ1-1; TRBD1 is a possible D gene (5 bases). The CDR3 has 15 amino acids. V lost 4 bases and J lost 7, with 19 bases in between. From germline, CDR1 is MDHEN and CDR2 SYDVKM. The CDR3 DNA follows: TGTGCCAGCAGTTACCAGGGTCCCTCCCCCATTGAAGCTTTCTTT. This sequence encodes CASSYQGPSPIEAFF.

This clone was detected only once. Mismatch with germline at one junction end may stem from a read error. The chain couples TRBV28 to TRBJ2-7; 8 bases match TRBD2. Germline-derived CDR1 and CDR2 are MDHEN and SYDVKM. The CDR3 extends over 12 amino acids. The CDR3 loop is CASSAGLAHGNF. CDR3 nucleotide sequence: TGTGCCAGCAGTGCCGGACTAGCCCACGGTAACTTC.

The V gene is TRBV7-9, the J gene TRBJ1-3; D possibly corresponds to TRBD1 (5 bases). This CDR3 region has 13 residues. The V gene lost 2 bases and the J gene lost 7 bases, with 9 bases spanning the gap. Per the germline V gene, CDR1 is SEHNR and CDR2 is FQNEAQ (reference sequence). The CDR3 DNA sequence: TGTGCCAGCAGCTTACTCCGGGGGAACACCATATATTTT. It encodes CASSLLRGNTIYF.

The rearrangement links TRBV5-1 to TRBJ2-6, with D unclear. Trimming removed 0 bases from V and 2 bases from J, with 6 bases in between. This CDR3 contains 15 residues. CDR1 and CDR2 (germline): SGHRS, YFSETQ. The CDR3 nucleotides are TGCGCCAGCAGCTTGGCGGTGGCTGGGGCCAACGTCCTGACTTTC. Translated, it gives CASSLAVAGANVLTF.

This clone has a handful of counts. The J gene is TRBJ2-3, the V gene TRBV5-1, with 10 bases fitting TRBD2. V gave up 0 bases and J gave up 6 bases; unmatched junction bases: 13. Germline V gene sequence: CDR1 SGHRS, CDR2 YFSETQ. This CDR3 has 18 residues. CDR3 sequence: CASSLARTSGRPGDTQYF. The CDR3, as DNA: TGCGCCAGCAGCTTGGCAAGGACTAGCGGTCGCCCGGGGGATACGCAGTATTTT.

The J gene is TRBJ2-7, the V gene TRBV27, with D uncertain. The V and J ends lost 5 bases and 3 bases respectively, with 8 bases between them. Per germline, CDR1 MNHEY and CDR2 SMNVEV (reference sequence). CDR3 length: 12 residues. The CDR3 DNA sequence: TGTGCCAGCAGTCCGAACAACTACGAGCAGTACTTC. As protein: CASSPNNYEQYF.

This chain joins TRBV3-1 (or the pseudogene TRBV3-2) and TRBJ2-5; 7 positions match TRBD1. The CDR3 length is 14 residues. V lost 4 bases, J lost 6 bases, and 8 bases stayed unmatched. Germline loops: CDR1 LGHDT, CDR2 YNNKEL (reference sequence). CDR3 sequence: CASSPLTGLKTQYF. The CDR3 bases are TGTGCCAGCAGCCCATTGACAGGGTTAAAGACCCAGTACTTC.

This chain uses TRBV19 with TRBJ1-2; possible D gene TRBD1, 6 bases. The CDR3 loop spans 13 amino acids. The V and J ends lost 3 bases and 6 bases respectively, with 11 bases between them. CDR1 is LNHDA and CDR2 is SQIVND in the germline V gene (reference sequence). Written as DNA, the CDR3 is TGTGCCAGTAGTATTGGGGGGGCCCATGGCTACACCTTC. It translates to CASSIGGAHGYTF.

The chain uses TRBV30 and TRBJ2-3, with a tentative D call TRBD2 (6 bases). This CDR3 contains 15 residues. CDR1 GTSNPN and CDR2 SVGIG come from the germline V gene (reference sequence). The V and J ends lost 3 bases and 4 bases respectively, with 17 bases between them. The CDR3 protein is CAWSPPGRLADTQYF. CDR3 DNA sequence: TGTGCCTGGAGCCCCCCAGGGAGGCTCGCAGATACGCAGTATTTT.

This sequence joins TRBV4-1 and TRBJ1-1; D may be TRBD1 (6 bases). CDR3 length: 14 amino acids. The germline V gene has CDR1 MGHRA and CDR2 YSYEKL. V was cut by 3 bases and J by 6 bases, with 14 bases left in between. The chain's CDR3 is CASSHTTGFAEAFF. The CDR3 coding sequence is TGCGCCAGCAGCCATACCACAGGGTTCGCTGAAGCTTTCTTT.

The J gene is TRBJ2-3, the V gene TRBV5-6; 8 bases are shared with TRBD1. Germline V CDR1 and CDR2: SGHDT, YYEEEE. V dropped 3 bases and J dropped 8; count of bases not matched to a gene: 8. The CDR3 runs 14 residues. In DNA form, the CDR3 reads TGTGCCAGCAGCTCCTACACAGGGGGTAGTACGCAGTATTTT. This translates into CASSSYTGGSTQYF.

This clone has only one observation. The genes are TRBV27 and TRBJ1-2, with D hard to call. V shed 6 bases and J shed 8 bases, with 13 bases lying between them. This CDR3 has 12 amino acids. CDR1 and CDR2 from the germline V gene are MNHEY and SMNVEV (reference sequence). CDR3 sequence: CASRTPPSGYTF. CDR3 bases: TGTGCCAGCAGGACACCCCCGTCCGGCTACACCTTC.

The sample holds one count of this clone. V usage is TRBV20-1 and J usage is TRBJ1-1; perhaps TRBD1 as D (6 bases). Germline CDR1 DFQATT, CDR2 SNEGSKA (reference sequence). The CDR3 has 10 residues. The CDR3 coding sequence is TGCATTACAGGGAGAACTGAAGCTTTCTTT. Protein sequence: CITGRTEAFF.